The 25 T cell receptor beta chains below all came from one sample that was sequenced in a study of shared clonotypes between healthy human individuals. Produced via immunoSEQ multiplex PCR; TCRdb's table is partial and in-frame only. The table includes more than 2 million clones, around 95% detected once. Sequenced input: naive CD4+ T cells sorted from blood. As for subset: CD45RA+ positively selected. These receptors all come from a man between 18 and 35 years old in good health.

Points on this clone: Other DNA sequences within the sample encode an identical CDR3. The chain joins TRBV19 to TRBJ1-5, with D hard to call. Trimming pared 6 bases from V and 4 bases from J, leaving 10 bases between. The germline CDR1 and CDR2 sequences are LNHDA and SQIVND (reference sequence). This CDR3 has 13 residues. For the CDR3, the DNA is TGTGCCAGTAGCTGGACTGGAAATCAGCCCCAGCATTTT. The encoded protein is CASSWTGNQPQHF.

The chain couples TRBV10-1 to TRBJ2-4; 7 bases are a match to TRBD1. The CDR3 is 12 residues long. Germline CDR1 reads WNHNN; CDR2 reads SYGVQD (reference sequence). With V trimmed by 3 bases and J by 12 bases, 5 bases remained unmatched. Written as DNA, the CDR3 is TGCGCCAGCAGTGACCCAGGGACAGCTCAGTACTTC. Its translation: CASSDPGTAQYF.

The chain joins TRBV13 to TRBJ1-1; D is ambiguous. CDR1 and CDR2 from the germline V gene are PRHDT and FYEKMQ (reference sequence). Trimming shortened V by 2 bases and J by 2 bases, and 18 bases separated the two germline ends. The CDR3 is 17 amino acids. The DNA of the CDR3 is TGTGCCAGCAGCTTAATCGGCAGGTTAGAAAGAAACACTGAAGCTTTCTTT. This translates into CASSLIGRLERNTEAFF. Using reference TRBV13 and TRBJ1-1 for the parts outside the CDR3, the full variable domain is AAGVIQSPRHLIKEKRETATLKCYPIPRHDTVYWYQQGPGQDPQFLISFYEKMQSDKGSIPDRFSAQQFSDYHSELNMSSLELGDSALYFCASSLIGRLERNTEAFFGQGTRLTVV.

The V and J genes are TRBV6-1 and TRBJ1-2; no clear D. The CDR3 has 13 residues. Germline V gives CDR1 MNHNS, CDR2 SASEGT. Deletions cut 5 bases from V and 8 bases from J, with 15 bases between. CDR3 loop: CASSPEWAWGYTF. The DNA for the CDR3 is TGTGCCAGCAGTCCCGAATGGGCCTGGGGCTACACCTTC.

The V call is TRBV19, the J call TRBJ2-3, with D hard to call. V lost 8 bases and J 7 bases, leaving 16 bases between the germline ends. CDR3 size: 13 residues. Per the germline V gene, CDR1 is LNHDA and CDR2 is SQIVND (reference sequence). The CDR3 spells CASRQEPAYTQYF. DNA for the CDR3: TGTGCCAGTCGGCAGGAACCCGCATATACGCAGTATTTT. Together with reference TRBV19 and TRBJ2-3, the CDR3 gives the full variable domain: DGGITQSPKYLFRKEGQNVTLSCEQNLNHDAMYWYRQDPGQGLRLIYYSQIVNDFQKGDIAEGYSVSREKKESFPLTVTSAQKNPTAFYLCASRQEPAYTQYFGPGTRLTVL.

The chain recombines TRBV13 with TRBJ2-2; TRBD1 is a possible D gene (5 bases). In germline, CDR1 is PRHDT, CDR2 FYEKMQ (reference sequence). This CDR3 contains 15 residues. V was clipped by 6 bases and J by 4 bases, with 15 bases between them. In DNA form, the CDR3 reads TGTGCCAGCAGACCCCCCTTCAGGGCCACCGGGGAGCTGTTTTTT. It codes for CASRPPFRATGELFF.

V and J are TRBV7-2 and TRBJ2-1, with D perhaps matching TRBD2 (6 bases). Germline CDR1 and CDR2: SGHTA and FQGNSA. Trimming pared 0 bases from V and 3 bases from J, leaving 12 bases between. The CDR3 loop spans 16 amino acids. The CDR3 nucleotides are TGTGCCAGCAGCTTAGCATTCGTTAGCGGCTACAATGAGCAGTTCTTC. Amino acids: CASSLAFVSGYNEQFF.

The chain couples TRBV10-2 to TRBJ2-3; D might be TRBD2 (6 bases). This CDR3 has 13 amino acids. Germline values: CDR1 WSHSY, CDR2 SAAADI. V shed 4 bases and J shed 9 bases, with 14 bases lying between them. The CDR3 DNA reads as TGCGCCAGCAGTGCACTGGGACTTGGCACGCAGTATTTT. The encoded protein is CASSALGLGTQYF.

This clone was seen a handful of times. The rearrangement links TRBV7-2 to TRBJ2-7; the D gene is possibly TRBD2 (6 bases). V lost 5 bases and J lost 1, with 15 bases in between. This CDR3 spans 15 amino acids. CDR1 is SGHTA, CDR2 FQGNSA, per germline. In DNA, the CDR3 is TGTGCCAGCAGCCCCAATCGCGGGGTGTCCTACGAGCAGTACTTC. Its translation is CASSPNRGVSYEQYF.

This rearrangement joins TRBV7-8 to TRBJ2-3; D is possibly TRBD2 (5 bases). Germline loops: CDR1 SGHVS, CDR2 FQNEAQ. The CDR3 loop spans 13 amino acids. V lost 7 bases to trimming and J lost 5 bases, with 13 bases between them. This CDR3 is CASTFNRGDTQYF. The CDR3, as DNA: TGTGCCAGCACCTTTAATCGGGGAGATACGCAGTATTTT.

The CDR3 loop is CASSRLQGTEAFF. CDR3 coding DNA: TGCGCCAGCAGTCGACTACAGGGCACTGAAGCTTTCTTT. This rearrangement joins TRBV10-2 to TRBJ1-1; TRBD1 might be the D (6 bases). The length of the CDR3 is 13 residues. V shed 5 bases and J shed 4 bases, with 11 bases lying between them. The germline CDR1 and CDR2 sequences are WSHSY and SAAADI.

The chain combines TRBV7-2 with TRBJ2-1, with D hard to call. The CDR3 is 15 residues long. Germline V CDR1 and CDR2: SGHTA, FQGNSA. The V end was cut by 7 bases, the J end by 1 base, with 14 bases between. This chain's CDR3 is CASTRLLQSYNEQFF. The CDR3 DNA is TGTGCCAGCACGCGGCTCCTACAATCCTACAATGAGCAGTTCTTC.

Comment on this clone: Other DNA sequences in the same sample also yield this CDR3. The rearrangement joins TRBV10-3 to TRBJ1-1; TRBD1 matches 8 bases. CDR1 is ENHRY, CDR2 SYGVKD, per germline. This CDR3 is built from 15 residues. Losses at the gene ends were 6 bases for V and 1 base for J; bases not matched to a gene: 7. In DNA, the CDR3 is TGTGCCATCAGGCCCGGGACAGGACCGAACACTGAAGCTTTCTTT. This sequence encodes CAIRPGTGPNTEAFF.

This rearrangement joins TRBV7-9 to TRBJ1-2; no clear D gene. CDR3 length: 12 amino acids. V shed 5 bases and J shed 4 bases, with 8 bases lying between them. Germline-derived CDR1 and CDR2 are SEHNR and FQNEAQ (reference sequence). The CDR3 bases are TGTGCCAGCAGCGTTAGATTCTATGGCTACACCTTC. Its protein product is CASSVRFYGYTF.

The CDR3 region is CSVEDSTGSEKLFF. In nucleotides, the CDR3 is TGCAGCGTTGAAGATTCTACAGGGAGTGAAAAACTGTTTTTT. This chain uses TRBV29-1 with TRBJ1-4; a possible D gene is TRBD1 (6 bases). V dropped 0 bases and J dropped 7 bases, with 12 bases sitting between them. The CDR3 has 14 residues. Germline CDR1 is SQVTM and CDR2 is ANQGSEA.

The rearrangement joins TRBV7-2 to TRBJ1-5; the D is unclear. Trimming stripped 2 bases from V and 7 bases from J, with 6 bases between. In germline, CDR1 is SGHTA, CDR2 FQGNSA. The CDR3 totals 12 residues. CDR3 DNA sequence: TGTGCCAGCAGCTTAAATCAACAGCCCCAGCATTTT. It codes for CASSLNQQPQHF.

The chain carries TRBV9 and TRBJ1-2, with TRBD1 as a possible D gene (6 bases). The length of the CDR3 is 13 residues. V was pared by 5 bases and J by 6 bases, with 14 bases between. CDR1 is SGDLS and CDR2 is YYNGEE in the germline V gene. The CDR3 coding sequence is TGTGCCAGCAGAACTTCAGGGGTACATGGCTACACCTTC. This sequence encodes CASRTSGVHGYTF. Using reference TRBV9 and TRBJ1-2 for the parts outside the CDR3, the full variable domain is DSGVTQTPKHLITATGQRVTLRCSPRSGDLSVYWYQQSLDQGLQFLIQYYNGEERAKGNILERFSAQQFPDLHSELNLSSLELGDSALYFCASRTSGVHGYTFGSGTRLTVV.

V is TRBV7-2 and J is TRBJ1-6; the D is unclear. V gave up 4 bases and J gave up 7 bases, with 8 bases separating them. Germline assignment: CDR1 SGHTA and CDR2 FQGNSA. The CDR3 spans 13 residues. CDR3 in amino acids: CASSSSGNSPLHF. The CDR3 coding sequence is TGTGCCAGCAGCTCCTCGGGAAATTCACCCCTCCACTTT. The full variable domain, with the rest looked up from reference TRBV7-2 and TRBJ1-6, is GAGVSQSPSNKVTEKGKDVELRCDPISGHTALYWYRQSLGQGLEFLIYFQGNSAPDKSGLPSDRFSAERTGGSVSTLTIQRTQQEDSAVYLCASSSSGNSPLHFGNGTRLTVT.

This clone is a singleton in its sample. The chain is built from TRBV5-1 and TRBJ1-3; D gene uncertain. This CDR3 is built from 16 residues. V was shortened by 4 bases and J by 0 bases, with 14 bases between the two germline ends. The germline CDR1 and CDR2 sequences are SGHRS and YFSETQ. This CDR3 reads CASSAEVGNSGNTIYF. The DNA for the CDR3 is TGCGCCAGCAGCGCGGAGGTGGGCAACTCTGGAAACACCATATATTTT.

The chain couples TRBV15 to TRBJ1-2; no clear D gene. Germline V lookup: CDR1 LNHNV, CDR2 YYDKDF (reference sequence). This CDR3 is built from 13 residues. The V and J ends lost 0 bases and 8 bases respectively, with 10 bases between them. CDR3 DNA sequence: TGTGCCACCAGCAGAGATCGACTCCCCGGCTACACCTTC. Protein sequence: CATSRDRLPGYTF.

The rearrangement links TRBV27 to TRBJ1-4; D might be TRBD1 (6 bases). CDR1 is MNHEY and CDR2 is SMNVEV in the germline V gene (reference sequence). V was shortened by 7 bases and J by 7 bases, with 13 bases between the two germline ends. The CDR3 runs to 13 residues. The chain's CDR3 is CASKQGSGEKLFF. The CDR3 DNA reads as TGTGCCAGCAAACAGGGATCGGGTGAAAAACTGTTTTTT.

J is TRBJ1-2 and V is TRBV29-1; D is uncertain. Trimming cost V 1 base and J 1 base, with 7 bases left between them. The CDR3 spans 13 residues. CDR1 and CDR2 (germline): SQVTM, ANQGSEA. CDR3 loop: CSVEGHVNYGYTF. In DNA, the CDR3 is TGCAGCGTTGAAGGCCACGTTAACTATGGCTACACCTTC.

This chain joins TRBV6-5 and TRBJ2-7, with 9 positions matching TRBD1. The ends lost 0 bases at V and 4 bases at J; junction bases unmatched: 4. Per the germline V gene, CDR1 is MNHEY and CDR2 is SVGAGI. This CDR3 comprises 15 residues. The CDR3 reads CASSYSTGGWYEQYF. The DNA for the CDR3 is TGTGCCAGCAGTTACTCGACAGGGGGTTGGTACGAGCAGTACTTC.

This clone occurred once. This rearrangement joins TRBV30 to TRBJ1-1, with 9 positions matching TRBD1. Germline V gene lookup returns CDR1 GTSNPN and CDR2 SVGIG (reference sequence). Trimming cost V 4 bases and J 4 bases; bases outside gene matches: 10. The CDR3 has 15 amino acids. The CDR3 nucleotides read TGTGCCTGGACTGATACAGGGGGCAAGGGCACTGAAGCTTTCTTT. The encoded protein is CAWTDTGGKGTEAFF.

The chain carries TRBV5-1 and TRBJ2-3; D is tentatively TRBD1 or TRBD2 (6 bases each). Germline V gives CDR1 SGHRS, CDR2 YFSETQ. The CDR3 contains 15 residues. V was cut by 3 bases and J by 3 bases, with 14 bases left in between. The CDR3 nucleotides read TGCGCCAGCAGCTGGAGAGGGGGGCAGACAGATACGCAGTATTTT. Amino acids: CASSWRGGQTDTQYF. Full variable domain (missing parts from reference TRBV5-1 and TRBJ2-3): KAGVTQTPRYLIKTRGQQVTLSCSPISGHRSVSWYQQTPGQGLQFLFEYFSETQRNKGNFPGRFSGRQFSNSRSEMNVSTLELGDSALYLCASSWRGGQTDTQYFGPGTRLTVL.